A single sample gave rise to the 9 T cell receptor beta chains below, sequenced in a study of blood T cell repertoires in COVID-19. Repertoires were generated with immunoSEQ multiplex PCR, while TCRdb's copy carries only in-frame clones and drops some. The repertoire consists of 350,000 or so clones, with approximately 89% occurring once and the leading ten covering roughly 1.7%. The material sequenced was peripheral blood. The receptors shown here come from a woman between 25 and 40 years old with COVID-19, enrolled during active disease.

This chain uses TRBV7-9 with TRBJ1-4; D is possibly TRBD1 (6 bases). Germline V gives CDR1 SEHNR, CDR2 FQNEAQ (reference sequence). The V end was cut by 5 bases, the J end by 8 bases, with 18 bases between. This CDR3 is built from 15 residues. CDR3 in DNA: TGTGCCAGCAGCGCGACGGGGGGCTGGGGAGAAAAACTGTTTTTT. As protein: CASSATGGWGEKLFF.

This chain links TRBV7-2 with TRBJ1-5; D may be TRBD1 (5 bases). The CDR3 covers 15 residues. V gave up 3 bases and J gave up 5 bases, with 14 bases separating them. The germline V gene has CDR1 SGHTA and CDR2 FQGNSA. Here the CDR3 reads CASSFEGGGDQPQHF. The CDR3 DNA follows: TGTGCCAGCAGCTTCGAGGGTGGGGGGGATCAGCCCCAGCATTTT.

The chain carries TRBV10-1 and TRBJ2-3, with 9 positions matching TRBD2. Germline V gene sequence: CDR1 WNHNN, CDR2 SYGVQD (reference sequence). The CDR3 has 20 amino acids. The ends lost 3 bases at V and 1 base at J; junction bases unmatched: 17. The CDR3 sequence: CASSDSSPFSTSGGTDTQYF. The CDR3 DNA follows: TGCGCCAGCAGTGACTCCAGTCCCTTTTCGACTAGCGGTGGCACAGATACGCAGTATTTT.

The chain carries TRBV2 and TRBJ1-2; possibly TRBD1 for D (5 bases). Germline CDR1 reads SNHLY; CDR2 reads FYNNEI. The CDR3 is 17 residues long. The V and J ends lost 0 bases and 8 bases respectively, with 22 bases between them. The CDR3 loop reads CASSEALRGVIRGGYTF. CDR3 DNA: TGTGCCAGCAGTGAAGCGCTTCGGGGGGTTATTCGAGGAGGCTACACCTTC.

V gene TRBV2 combines with J gene TRBJ2-5, with 8 bases aligning to TRBD2. Trimming at V came to 2 bases and at J to 7 bases, leaving 12 bases not matched to a gene. Germline assignment: CDR1 SNHLY and CDR2 FYNNEI. The CDR3 covers 16 residues. DNA of the CDR3: TGTGCCAGCAGTGAAAGTTGGAGCGGGGGTGTTGGGACCCAGTACTTC. Its translation: CASSESWSGGVGTQYF.

V gene TRBV19 combines with J gene TRBJ1-4; D gene uncertain. Germline values: CDR1 LNHDA, CDR2 SQIVND (reference sequence). CDR3 length: 15 residues. The V end lost 10 bases, the J end lost 0 bases, and 15 bases lay between the germline ends. CDR3 protein: CATRSHGTTNEKLFF. The CDR3 nucleotides are TGTGCCACAAGAAGTCACGGTACAACTAATGAAAAACTGTTTTTT.

The chain uses TRBV9 and TRBJ1-2; the D is unclear. The CDR3 is 12 residues long. V dropped 8 bases and J dropped 4 bases, with 12 bases sitting between them. Germline CDR1 SGDLS, CDR2 YYNGEE. In DNA form, the CDR3 reads TGTGCCAGTTGGCGGGCAGCCTATGGCTACACCTTC. Its protein product is CASWRAAYGYTF.

The chain is built from TRBV6-5 and TRBJ1-5; maybe TRBD1 (6 bases). In germline, CDR1 is MNHEY, CDR2 SVGAGI. CDR3 length equals 13 residues. The V end was cut by 2 bases, the J end by 7 bases, with 9 bases between. The CDR3 reads CASSYVRGQPQHF. In DNA form, the CDR3 reads TGTGCCAGCAGTTACGTCAGGGGCCAGCCCCAGCATTTT.

The chain is built from TRBV10-3 and TRBJ1-5; possible D gene TRBD1, 5 bases. The V end was cut by 4 bases, the J end by 5 bases, with 12 bases between. The length of the CDR3 is 14 residues. In germline, CDR1 is ENHRY, CDR2 SYGVKD. CDR3 sequence reads: CAISARAEDQPQHF. The CDR3 DNA reads as TGTGCCATCAGTGCCAGGGCCGAAGATCAGCCCCAGCATTTT.